This T cell receptor beta chain comes out of a study of blood T cells in healthy people across ages. The study's findings and limits: Per million T cells, the diversity of TCR beta decreased roughly linearly as age advanced.

A second PCR, run for roughly 7 to 12 cycles, used a sample-barcoded 5' primer plus a J-beta primer mix. Every cDNA was tagged by a template-switch adaptor with 12 random nucleotides. TCRdb analysed the 5' RACE reads with MiXCR anew, one entry per CDR3 protein. In the table there are 600,000 to 650,000 distinct CDR3 sequences, under 65% of which are singletons. Notes on this clonotype: The antigen is undetermined.

Isolation yielded PBMCs, at least 6.5 million per sample, in every case. Between the trimmed V and J ends, which lost 7 bases and 2 bases, there was a span of 15 bases. Per germline, CDR1 SGHRS and CDR2 YFSETQ. CDR3 length: 14 amino acids. The specimen sequenced was blood. This clonotype was obtained from a man aged 60-69 years in good health. This chain joins TRBV5-1 and TRBJ1-2; D gene uncertain. For the CDR3, the DNA is TGCGCCAGCCACTCCGGTCAGGTGAACTATGGCTACACCTTC. Residues: CASHSGQVNYGYTF.